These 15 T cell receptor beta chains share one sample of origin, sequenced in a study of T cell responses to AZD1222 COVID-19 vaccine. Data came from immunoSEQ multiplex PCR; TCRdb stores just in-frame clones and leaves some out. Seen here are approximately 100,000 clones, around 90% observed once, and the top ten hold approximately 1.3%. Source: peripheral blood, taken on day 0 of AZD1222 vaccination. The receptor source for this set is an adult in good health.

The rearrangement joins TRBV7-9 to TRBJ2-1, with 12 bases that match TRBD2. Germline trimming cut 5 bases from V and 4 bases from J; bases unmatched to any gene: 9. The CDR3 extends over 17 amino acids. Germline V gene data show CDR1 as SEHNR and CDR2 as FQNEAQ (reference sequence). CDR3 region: CASSNARTSGNYNEQFF. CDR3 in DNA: TGTGCCAGCAGCAACGCCCGGACTAGCGGGAATTACAATGAGCAGTTCTTC.

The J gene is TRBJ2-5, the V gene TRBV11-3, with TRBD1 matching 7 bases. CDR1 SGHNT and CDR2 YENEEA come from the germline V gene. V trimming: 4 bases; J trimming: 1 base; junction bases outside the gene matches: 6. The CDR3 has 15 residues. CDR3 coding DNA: TGTGCCAGCAGCTCCTGGACAGGATCCCAAGAGACCCAGTACTTC. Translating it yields CASSSWTGSQETQYF.

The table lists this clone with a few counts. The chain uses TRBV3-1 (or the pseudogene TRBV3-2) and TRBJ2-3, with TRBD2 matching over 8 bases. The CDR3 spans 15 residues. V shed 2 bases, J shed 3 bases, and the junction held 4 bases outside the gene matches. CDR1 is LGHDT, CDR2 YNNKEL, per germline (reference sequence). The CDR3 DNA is TGTGCCAGCAGCCAACGGGCGGGGGGAACAGATACGCAGTATTTT. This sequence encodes CASSQRAGGTDTQYF.

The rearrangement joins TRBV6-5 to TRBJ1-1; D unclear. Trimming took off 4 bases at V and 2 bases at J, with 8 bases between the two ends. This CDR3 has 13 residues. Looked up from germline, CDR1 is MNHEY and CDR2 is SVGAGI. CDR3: CASSFSRNTEAFF. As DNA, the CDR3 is TGTGCCAGCAGTTTCTCAAGAAACACTGAAGCTTTCTTT.

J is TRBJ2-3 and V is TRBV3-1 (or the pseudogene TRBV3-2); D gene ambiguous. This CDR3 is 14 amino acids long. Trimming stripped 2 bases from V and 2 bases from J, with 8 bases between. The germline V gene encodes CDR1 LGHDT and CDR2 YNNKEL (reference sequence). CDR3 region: CASSQRRPTDTQYF. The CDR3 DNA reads TGTGCCAGCAGCCAAAGGAGACCCACAGATACGCAGTATTTT.

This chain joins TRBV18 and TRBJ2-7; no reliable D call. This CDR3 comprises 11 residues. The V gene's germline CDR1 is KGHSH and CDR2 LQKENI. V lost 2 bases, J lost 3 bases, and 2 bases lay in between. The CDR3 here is CASSPNYEQYF. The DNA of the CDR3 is TGTGCCAGCTCACCAAACTACGAGCAGTACTTC.

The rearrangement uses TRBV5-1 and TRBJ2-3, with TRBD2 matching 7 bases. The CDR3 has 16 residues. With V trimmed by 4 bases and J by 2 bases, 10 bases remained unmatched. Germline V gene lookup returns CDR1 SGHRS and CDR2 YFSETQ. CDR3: CASSPEPGLPTDTQYF. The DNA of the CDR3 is TGCGCCAGCAGCCCGGAGCCGGGACTACCCACAGATACGCAGTATTTT.

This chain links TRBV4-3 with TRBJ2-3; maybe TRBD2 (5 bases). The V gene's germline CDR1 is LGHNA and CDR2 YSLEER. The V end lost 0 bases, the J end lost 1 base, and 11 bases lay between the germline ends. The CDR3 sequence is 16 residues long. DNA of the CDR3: TGCGCCAGCAGCCAAGAACCCAGCGGTCGCACAGATACGCAGTATTTT. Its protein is CASSQEPSGRTDTQYF.

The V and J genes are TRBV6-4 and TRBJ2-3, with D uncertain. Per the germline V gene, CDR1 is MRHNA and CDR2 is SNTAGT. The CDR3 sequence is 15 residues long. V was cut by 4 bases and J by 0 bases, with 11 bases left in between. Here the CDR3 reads CASSVEQTSTDTQYF. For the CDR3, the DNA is TGTGCCAGCAGTGTCGAGCAGACTAGCACAGATACGCAGTATTTT.

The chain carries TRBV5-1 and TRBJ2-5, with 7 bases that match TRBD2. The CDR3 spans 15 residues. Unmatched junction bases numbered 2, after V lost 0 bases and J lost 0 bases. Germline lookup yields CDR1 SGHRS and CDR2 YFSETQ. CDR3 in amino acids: CASSLGAGDQETQYF. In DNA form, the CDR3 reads TGCGCCAGCAGCTTGGGGGCGGGAGACCAAGAGACCCAGTACTTC.

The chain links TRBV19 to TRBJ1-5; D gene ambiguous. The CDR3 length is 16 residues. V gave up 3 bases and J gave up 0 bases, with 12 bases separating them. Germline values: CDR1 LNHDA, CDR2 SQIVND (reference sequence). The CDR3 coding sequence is TGTGCCAGTAGTATGAGCGCTTATTATAGCAATCAGCCCCAGCATTTT. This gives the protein CASSMSAYYSNQPQHF.

The CDR3 region has the DNA TGTGCCAGCTCACACGCTAGCGGGAGCCGAGATACGCAGTATTTT. Protein: CASSHASGSRDTQYF. The genes are TRBV18 and TRBJ2-3, with TRBD2 identical over 10 bases. V lost 4 bases and J lost 5; bases outside the gene matches: 6. The CDR3 has 15 residues. CDR1 and CDR2 from the germline V gene are KGHSH and LQKENI. Complete variable domain (other parts from reference TRBV18 and TRBJ2-3): NAGVMQNPRHLVRRRGQEARLRCSPMKGHSHVYWYRQLPEEGLKFMVYLQKENIIDESGMPKERFSAEFPKEGPSILRIQQVVRGDSAAYFCASSHASGSRDTQYFGPGTRLTVL.

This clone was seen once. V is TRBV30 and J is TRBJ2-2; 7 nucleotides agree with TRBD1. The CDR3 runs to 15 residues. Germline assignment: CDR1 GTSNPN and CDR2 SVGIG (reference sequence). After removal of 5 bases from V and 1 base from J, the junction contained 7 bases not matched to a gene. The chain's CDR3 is CAWETGTVNTGELFF. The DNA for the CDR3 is TGTGCCTGGGAAACCGGGACAGTGAACACCGGGGAGCTGTTTTTT.

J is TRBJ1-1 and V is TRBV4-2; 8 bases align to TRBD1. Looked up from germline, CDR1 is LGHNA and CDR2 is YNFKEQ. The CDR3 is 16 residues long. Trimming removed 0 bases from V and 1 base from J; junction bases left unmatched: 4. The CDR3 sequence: CASSQDLGQGNTEAFF. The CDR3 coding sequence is TGTGCCAGCAGCCAAGATTTAGGACAGGGGAACACTGAAGCTTTCTTT.

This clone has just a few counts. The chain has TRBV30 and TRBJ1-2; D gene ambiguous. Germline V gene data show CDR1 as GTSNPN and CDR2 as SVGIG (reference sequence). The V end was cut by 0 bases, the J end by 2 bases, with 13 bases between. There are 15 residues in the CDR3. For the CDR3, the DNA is TGTGCCTGGAGTGTAGGGCTGTACACCAACTATGGCTACACCTTC. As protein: CAWSVGLYTNYGYTF.